The T cell receptor beta chain described here comes from a study of T cells after yellow fever vaccination. Study overall: The authors prepared low-cell-number fractions using SMART-Seq v4 Ultra Low Input.

A 5'RACE template-switching step, the method used to make TCR cDNA, added a universal primer site and UMIs. TCRdb reprocessed the 5' RACE reads with MiXCR, giving one entry per CDR3 protein. Here the sample spans about 340,000 distinct CDR3 sequences, 12% being singletons. Whole-study findings and limits: Primary-vaccination clones mostly resurfaced post-booster (96% CD4, more than 85% CD8). It was the secondary response that reached its peak faster, day 5 versus 15, but it was weaker.

V shed 5 bases and J shed 5 bases, with 10 bases lying between them. This CDR3 region has 13 residues. From germline, CDR1 is SGHTA and CDR2 FQGTGA. Details on this clonotype: Its cognate antigen is unknown.

The receptor was isolated from a man younger than 35 who received the YFV17D yellow fever vaccine. The chain recombines TRBV7-3 with TRBJ1-5; the D gene is possibly TRBD1 (5 bases). Sequenced material: CD4+ T cells sorted from PBMCs, taken 15 days after the yellow fever booster vaccination. DNA of the CDR3: TGTGCCAGCAGCGAAGGGGCGGATCAGCCCCAGCATTTT. Translated, it gives CASSEGADQPQHF. The full variable domain, with the rest looked up from reference TRBV7-3 and TRBJ1-5, is GAGVSQTPSNKVTEKGKYVELRCDPISGHTALYWYRQSLGQGPEFLIYFQGTGAADDSGLPNDRFFAVRPEGSVSTLKIQRTERGDSAVYLCASSEGADQPQHFGDGTRLSIL.